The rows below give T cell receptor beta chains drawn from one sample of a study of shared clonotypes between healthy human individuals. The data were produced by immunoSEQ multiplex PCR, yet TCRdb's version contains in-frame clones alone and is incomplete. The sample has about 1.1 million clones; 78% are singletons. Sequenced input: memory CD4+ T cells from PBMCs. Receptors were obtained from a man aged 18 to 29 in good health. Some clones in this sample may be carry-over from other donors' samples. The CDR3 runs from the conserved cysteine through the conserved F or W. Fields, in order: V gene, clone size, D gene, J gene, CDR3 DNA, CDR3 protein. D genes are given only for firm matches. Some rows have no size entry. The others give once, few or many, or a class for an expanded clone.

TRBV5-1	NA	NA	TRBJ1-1	TGCGCCAGCAGCTTGGCCATAGGGGCCACTGAAGCTTTCTTT	CASSLAIGATEAFF
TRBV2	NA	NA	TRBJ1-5	TGTGCCAGTGAGAGGAGGGGCAATCAGCCCCAGCATTTT	CASERRGNQPQHF
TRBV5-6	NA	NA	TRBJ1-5	TGTGCCAGCACCAGTGGGGGAGGTAGCAATCAGCCCCAGCATTTT	CASTSGGGSNQPQHF
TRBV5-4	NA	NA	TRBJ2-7	TGTGCCAGCAGCTTGAGGGGCTCCTACGAGCAGTACTTC	CASSLRGSYEQYF
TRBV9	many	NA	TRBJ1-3	TGTGCCAGCAGCTTCACCGGGACACAGGGAGACACCATATATTTT	CASSFTGTQGDTIYF
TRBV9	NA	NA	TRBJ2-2	TGTGCCAGCAGCGAAAAATCGGGATCCGGGGAGCTGTTTTTT	CASSEKSGSGELFF
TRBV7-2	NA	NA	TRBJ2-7	TGTGCCAGCAGCTTAACCTTCGACACGGAAAGCTCCTACGAGCAGTACTTC	CASSLTFDTESSYEQYF
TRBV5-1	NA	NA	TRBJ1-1	TGCGCCAGCAGCTTGGGGGGCTCAAGAACTGAAGCTTTCTTT	CASSLGGSRTEAFF
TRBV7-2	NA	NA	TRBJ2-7	TGTGCCAGCAGCTTCCTTCGGGTAGAGCAGTACTTC	CASSFLRVEQYF
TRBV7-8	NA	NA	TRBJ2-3	TGTGCCAGCAGCTTATCTGATAGCACAGATACGCAGTATTTT	CASSLSDSTDTQYF
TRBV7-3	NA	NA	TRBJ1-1	TGTGCCAGCAGCTTACTACCAGAGTCCACTGAAGCTTTCTTT	CASSLLPESTEAFF
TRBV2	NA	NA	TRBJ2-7	TGTGCCAGCAGTGGGACGAAAGGGCTCGAGCAGTACTTC	CASSGTKGLEQYF
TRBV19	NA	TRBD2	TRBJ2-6	TGTGCCAGTAGTTGGCTAGCGGGAGGGCCCGGGGCCAACGTCCTGACTTTC	CASSWLAGGPGANVLTF
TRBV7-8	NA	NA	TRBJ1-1	TGTGCCAGCAGCTTAGCGTCGGCAGGGTGGACTGAAGCTTTCTTT	CASSLASAGWTEAFF
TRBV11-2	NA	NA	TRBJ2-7	TGTGCCAGCAGCTTAGCAGGCAGCGACACCACCTACGAGCAGTACTTC	CASSLAGSDTTYEQYF
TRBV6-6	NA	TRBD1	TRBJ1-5	TGTGCCAGCAGTTTGGGACAGACGAGCAATCAGCCCCAGCATTTT	CASSLGQTSNQPQHF
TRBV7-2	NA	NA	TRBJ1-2	TGTGCCAGCAGCATCGCCGACAGGGGCTACACCTTC	CASSIADRGYTF
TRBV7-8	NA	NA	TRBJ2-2	TGTGCCAGCAGCTTAAGGAGGACCACCGGGGAGCTGTTTTTT	CASSLRRTTGELFF
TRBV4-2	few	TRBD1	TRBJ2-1	TGTGCCAGCAGCCAAACGGGACAGGGGGCAGGTGAGCAGTTCTTC	CASSQTGQGAGEQFF
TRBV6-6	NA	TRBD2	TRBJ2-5	TGTGCCAGCAGCCAGGGGCTAGCGGGCGGGGAGACCCAGTACTTC	CASSQGLAGGETQYF
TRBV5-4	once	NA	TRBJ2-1	TGTGCCAGCAGCCCACCTAAGAGCTCGGTAAATGAGCAGTTCTTC	CASSPPKSSVNEQFF
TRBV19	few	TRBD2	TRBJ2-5	TGTGCCAGTAGTATTAATGCGCAACCGGGGGGAGAGACCCAGTACTTC	CASSINAQPGGETQYF
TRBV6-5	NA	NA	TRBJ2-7	TGTGCCAGCAAGATCGGTGGAAGCTCCTACGAGCAGTACTTC	CASKIGGSSYEQYF
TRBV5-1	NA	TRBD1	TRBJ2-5	TGCGCCAGCAGCCGGGGACAGGGGTTTGAAGAGACCCAGTACTTC	CASSRGQGFEETQYF
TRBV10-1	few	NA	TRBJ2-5	TGCGCCAGCAGTGAGGCCGGCGGCCCAGTCACGACCCAGTACTTC	CASSEAGGPVTTQYF
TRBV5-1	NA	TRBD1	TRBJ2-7	TGCGCCAGCAGCCATGCACCGGGACAGAAAACCTACGAGCAGTACTTC	CASSHAPGQKTYEQYF
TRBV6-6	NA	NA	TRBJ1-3	TGTGCCAGCAGTTACGGGGGTTCTGGAAACACCATATATTTT	CASSYGGSGNTIYF
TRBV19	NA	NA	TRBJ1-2	TGTGCCAGTAGTATGGGGGGGTTGGCTAACTATGGCTACACCTTC	CASSMGGLANYGYTF
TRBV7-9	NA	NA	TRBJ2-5	TGTGCCAGCAGCTTATTAACGAACGAAGAGACCCAGTACTTC	CASSLLTNEETQYF
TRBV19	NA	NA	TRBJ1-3	TGTGCCAGTAGTATTGGGGATATGAGCTCTGGAAACACCATATATTTT	CASSIGDMSSGNTIYF
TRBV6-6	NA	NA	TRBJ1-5	TGTGCCAGCAGATCTACAGGGTACGCCAATCAGCCCCAGCATTTT	CASRSTGYANQPQHF
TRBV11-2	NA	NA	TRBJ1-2	TGTGCCAGCGTAAATTCGAGGGGTGGCTACACCTTC	CASVNSRGGYTF
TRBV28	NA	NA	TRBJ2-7	TGTGCCAGTAGCCCTCAGGCCTATCCCTCCTCCTACGAGCAGTACTTC	CASSPQAYPSSYEQYF
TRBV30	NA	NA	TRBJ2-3	TGTGCCTGGAGTGTGGGGTTGACAGATACGCAGTATTTT	CAWSVGLTDTQYF
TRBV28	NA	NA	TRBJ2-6	TGTGCCAGCAATCGGGAAGCCGGGGCCAACGTCCTGACTTTC	CASNREAGANVLTF
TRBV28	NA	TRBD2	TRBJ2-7	TGTGCCAGCCCCCCCTCCCTGGCTAGCGGGAGGTACGAGCAGTACTTC	CASPPSLASGRYEQYF
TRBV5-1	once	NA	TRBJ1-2	TGCGCCAGCAGCGTCGGGCCTCGAGCTAACTATGGCTACACCTTC	CASSVGPRANYGYTF
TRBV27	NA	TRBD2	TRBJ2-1	TGTGCCAGCAGTTTTCGCGGGAGTCCTGAGCAGTTCTTC	CASSFRGSPEQFF
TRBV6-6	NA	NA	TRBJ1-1	TGTGCCAGCACACCGGGTATGGGGGCTAACACTGAAGCTTTCTTT	CASTPGMGANTEAFF
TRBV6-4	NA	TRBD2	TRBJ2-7	TGTGCCAGCAGTGACCAACTCGGGACTAGCGGGAGGGGCAGCTCCTACGAGCAGTACTTC	CASSDQLGTSGRGSSYEQYF
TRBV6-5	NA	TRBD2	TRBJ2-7	TGTGCCAGCAGGCTAGCGGGAGGCCTATCCTACGAGCAGTACTTC	CASRLAGGLSYEQYF
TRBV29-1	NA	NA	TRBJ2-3	TGCAGCGCGACTGGTGCAGATACGCAGTATTTT	CSATGADTQYF
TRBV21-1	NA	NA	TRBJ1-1	TGTGCCAGCAGCATCCATCAGGGGGCGAACACTGAAGCTTTCTTT	CASSIHQGANTEAFF
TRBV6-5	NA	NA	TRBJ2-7	TGTGCCAGCAGTTACTCGGAGGGGACCTACGAGCAGTACTTC	CASSYSEGTYEQYF
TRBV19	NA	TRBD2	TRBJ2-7	TGTGCCACCCAGGCGGGGGGGCTGGGTTCCGAGCAGTACTTC	CATQAGGLGSEQYF
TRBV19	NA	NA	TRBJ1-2	TGTGCCAGTAGTGACCGGGGATCTACTCTCTATGGCTACACCTTC	CASSDRGSTLYGYTF
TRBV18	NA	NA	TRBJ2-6	TGTGCCAGCTCACCAACATCTGGGGCCAACGTCCTGACTTTC	CASSPTSGANVLTF
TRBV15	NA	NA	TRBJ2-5	TGTGCCACCAGCAGAGATCTCCGACAAGGGGAGACCCAGTACTTC	CATSRDLRQGETQYF
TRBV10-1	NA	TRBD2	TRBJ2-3	TGCGCCGGGTGGCGGGAGAATTACACAGATACGCAGTATTTT	CAGWRENYTDTQYF
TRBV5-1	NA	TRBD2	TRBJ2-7	TGCGCCAGCAGCTTGGGTCCGGCGGGGGACTCCTACGAGCAGTACTTC	CASSLGPAGDSYEQYF
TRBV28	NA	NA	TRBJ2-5	TGTGCCAGCAGTCGACCGGGACTTGAAACGTCTCAGACCCAGTACTTC	CASSRPGLETSQTQYF
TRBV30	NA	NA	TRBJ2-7	TGTGCCTGCGCACCAGGGGCAGCCTCCTACGAGCAGTACTTC	CACAPGAASYEQYF
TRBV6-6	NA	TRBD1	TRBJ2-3	TGTGCCAGCACAAGGACAGGGGAGTGGGGTACGCAGTATTTT	CASTRTGEWGTQYF
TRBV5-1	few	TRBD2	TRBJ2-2	TGCGCCAGCAGCGCAGCCGGGACTAGCGGGACCGGGGAGCTGTTTTTT	CASSAAGTSGTGELFF
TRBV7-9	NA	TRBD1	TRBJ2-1	TGTGCCAGCAGCTTACGGGGACAGGGGCTCAATGAGCAGTTCTTC	CASSLRGQGLNEQFF
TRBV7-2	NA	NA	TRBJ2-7	TGTGCCAGCAGCGCGCCAGCAGGGGTGGGCGAGCAGTACTTC	CASSAPAGVGEQYF
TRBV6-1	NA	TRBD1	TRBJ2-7	TGTGCCAGCAGTCCTCAGGACAGGGTGGGATACGAGCAGTACTTC	CASSPQDRVGYEQYF
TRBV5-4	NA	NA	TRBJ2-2	TGTGCCAGCAGCGGGGCGGGGACATGGGGGAACACCGGGGAGCTGTTTTTT	CASSGAGTWGNTGELFF
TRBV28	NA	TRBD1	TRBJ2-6	TGTGCCAGCAGTTTCCACGGGACAGGGGGCACTGGGGCCAACGTCCTGACTTTC	CASSFHGTGGTGANVLTF